This record looks at one T cell receptor beta chain sequence and its context. What this receptor recognizes is not known. No much larger clonotype is one base removed from it; base qualities were not supplied. The sample originates from a study of cytotoxic CD8 clonotypes in ibrutinib-treated CLL (dated by TCRdb to 2020 to 2022). For the wider study: In this cohort, approximately 14 patients were treatment-naive and roughly 10 were relapsed/refractory, while 17 to 18 had unmutated IGHV. Of the approximately 86 participants in the trial, about 26 had longitudinal samples available. Cryopreserved peripheral blood mononuclear cells were obtained before treatment, at response, and at either sustained remission or disease progression. On average, each sample yielded 250,000 to 300,000 productive templates and 80,000 to 95,000 productive rearrangements. Every sample from remission and from progressive disease was obtained while the patients were still on ibrutinib. Response samples were taken after a median of roughly a year on treatment, ranging from about 6 to 40 months. Partial responses were observed in 24 patients and complete responses in 2; after a median follow-up of 68 months, remission was maintained in 15 or so patients and progression was observed in around twelve. What the work shows at the level of the full study, not this receptor alone: An increase in clonality was observed at ibrutinib response, with clonality remaining stable during sustained remission and falling back toward baseline at progression. Public clonotypes were found to be uncommon and were observed to contract or remain stable during treatment; the increase in clonality was shown to reflect expansion of private clonotypes at ibrutinib response. Sampling times were not matched between patients in sustained remission and patients whose disease was progressing, and lymph node repertoires were not examined. Baseline clonality was found to be higher than that of age-matched healthy donors and was strongly correlated with circulating CD8+ T-cell counts.

On a MiSeq, deep resolution sequencing aimed for a depth between 1 in 1 million and 1 in 200,000 T cells, with each clonotype covered 10x on average. The immunoSEQ hsTCRB Kit was used to generate the TCR beta libraries. On the authors' methods: Data were analyzed with ImmunoSEQ Data Assistant and ImmunoSEQ Analyzer, with V, D and J genes assigned per IMGT definitions. Clonality, which ranges from 0 to 1, was calculated by subtracting the normalized Shannon entropy of productive rearrangement frequencies from one. Only overrepresented clonotypes making up at least 0.05% of the repertoire of each patient were included in the public clonotype analysis. Some 13 age-matched healthy donor repertoires from immuneACCESS served as clonality controls. TCRdb re-hosts the immuneACCESS table, in-frame sequences only. Its copies lack some clones; in the studies checked, an unresolved V gene accounts for under half of them, and the cause for the rest is not known. V, J and clone size are those of that table, while D and trimming were read from the DNA. This sample gives about 140,000 clones in total; 80% of them show up just once. The ten largest clones take up 6.5% to 8% of the sample.

For TCR beta library preparation, approximately 2 micrograms of genomic DNA were isolated from cryopreserved PBMCs. Longitudinal blood samples from CLL patients receiving ibrutinib monotherapy were subjected to high-throughput TCR beta sequencing. The patients took part in an open-label, single-center phase 2 trial of ibrutinib monotherapy. V was cut back by 4 bases and J by 8 bases, leaving a gap of 20 bases between them. CDR1 MNHEY and CDR2 SMNVEV were looked up in the germline V gene (reference sequence). The CDR3 measures 16 amino acids from cysteine to phenylalanine. CDR3 DNA only is kept here, 48 bases in frame from base 1.

This sample comprised PBMCs, obtained after 36 months of ibrutinib treatment. The clonotype originates from a human donor with chronic lymphocytic leukemia. The chain is assembled from TRBV27 and TRBJ1-4; perhaps TRBD1 is the D gene, with 5 bases matching. The CDR3 reads CASSSISSGAGEKLFF. The DNA sequence follows: TGTGCCAGCAGTTCAATCAGCAGTGGGGCTGGGGAAAAACTGTTTTTT.